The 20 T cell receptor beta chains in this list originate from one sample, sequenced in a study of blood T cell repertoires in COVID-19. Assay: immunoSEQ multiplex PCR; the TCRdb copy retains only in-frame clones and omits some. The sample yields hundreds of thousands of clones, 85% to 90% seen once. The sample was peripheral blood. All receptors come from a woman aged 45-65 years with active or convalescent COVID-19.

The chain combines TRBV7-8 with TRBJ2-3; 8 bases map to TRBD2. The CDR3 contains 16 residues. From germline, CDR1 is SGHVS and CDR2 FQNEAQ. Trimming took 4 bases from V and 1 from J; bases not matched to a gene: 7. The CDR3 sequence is CASSWSGGAGTDTQYF. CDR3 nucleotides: TGTGCCAGCAGCTGGAGCGGGGGCGCTGGCACAGATACGCAGTATTTT.

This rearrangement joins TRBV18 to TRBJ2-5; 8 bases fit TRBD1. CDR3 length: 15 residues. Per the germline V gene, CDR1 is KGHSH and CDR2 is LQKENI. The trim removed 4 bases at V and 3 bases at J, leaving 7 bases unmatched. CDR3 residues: CASSRPWTGKETQYF. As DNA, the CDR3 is TGTGCCAGCTCACGGCCCTGGACAGGGAAAGAGACCCAGTACTTC.

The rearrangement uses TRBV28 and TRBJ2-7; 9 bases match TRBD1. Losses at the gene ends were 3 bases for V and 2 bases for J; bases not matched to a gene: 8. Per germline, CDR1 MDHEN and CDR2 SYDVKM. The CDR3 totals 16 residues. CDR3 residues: CASSLTGGFYPYEQYF. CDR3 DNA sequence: TGTGCCAGCAGTTTGACAGGGGGGTTTTACCCCTACGAGCAGTACTTC.

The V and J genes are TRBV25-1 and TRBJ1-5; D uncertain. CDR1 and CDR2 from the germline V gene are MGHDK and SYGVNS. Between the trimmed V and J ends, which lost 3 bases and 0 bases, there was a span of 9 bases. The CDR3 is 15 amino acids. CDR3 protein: CASSDDTYSNQPQHF. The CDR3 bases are TGTGCCAGCAGTGACGACACGTATAGCAATCAGCCCCAGCATTTT.

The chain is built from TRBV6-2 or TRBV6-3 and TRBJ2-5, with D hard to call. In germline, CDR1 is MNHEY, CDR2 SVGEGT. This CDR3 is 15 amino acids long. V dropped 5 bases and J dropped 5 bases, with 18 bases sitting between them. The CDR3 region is CASSQIQTELETQYF. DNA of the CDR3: TGTGCCAGCAGTCAAATTCAGACTGAGTTGGAGACCCAGTACTTC.

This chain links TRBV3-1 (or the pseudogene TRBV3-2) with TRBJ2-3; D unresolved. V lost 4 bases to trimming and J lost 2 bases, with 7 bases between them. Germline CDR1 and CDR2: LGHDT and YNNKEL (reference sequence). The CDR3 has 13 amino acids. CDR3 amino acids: CASSLRPTDTQYF. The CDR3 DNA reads TGTGCCAGCAGCCTTCGTCCCACAGATACGCAGTATTTT.

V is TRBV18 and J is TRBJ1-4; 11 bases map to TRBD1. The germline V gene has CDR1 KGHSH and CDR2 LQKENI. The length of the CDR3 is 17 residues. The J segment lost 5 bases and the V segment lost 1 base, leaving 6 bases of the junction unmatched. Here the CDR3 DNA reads TGTGCCAGCTCACCACGCGGGACAGGGGGGAAGAATGAAAAACTGTTTTTT. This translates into CASSPRGTGGKNEKLFF. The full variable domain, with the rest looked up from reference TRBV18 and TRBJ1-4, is NAGVMQNPRHLVRRRGQEARLRCSPMKGHSHVYWYRQLPEEGLKFMVYLQKENIIDESGMPKERFSAEFPKEGPSILRIQQVVRGDSAAYFCASSPRGTGGKNEKLFFGSGTQLSVL.

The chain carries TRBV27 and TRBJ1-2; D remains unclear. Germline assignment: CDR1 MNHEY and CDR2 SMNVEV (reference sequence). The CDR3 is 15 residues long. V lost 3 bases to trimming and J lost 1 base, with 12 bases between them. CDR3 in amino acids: CASSFYYQDNYGYTF. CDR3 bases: TGTGCCAGCAGTTTTTATTATCAGGATAACTATGGCTACACCTTC.

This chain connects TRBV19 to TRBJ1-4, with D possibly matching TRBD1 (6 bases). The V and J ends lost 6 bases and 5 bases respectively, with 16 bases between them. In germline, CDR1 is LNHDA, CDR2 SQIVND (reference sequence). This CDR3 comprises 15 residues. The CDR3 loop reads CASRHRAEWNEKLFF. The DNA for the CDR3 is TGTGCCAGTAGGCACAGGGCGGAGTGGAATGAAAAACTGTTTTTT.

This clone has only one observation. In nucleotides, the CDR3 is TGTGCCAGCACTCTCTCTAGCGGGAGTTACAATGAGCAGTTCTTC. Translated, it gives CASTLSSGSYNEQFF. The chain is built from TRBV2 and TRBJ2-1; 10 bases agree with TRBD2. There are 15 residues in the CDR3. The V gene's germline CDR1 is SNHLY and CDR2 FYNNEI. Trimming cost V 7 bases and J 4 bases; bases outside gene matches: 7.

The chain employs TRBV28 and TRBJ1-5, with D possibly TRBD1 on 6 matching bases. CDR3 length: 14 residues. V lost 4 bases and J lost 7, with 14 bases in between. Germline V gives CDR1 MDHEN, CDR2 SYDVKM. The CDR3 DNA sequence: TGTGCCAGCAGTTCAGAGGTGGGGGCACAGCCCCAGCATTTT. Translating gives CASSSEVGAQPQHF.

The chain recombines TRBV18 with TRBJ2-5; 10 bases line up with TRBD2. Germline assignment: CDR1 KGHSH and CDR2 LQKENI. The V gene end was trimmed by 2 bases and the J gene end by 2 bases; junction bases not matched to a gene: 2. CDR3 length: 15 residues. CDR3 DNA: TGTGCCAGCTCACCAAGGACTAGCGGACAAGAGACCCAGTACTTC. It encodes CASSPRTSGQETQYF.

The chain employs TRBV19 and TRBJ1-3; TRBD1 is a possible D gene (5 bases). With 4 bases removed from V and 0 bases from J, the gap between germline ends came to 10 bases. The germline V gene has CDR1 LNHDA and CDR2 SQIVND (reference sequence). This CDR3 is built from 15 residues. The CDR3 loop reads CASSTLDSSGNTIYF. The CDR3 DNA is TGTGCCAGTAGTACCCTCGACAGCTCTGGAAACACCATATATTTT.

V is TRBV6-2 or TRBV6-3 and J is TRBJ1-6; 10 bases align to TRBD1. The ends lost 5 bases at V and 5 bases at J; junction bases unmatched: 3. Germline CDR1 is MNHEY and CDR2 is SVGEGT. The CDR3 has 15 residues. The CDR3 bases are TGTGCCAGCAGTCGGGGACAGGGGCATAATTCACCCCTCCACTTT. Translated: CASSRGQGHNSPLHF.

CDR3 residues: CASSLRAGTGGYEQYF. The CDR3 DNA follows: TGTGCCAGCAGTTTAAGAGCCGGGACAGGGGGGTACGAGCAGTACTTC. J is TRBJ2-7 and V is TRBV27, with 11 bases aligning to TRBD1. The CDR3 totals 16 residues. Germline CDR1 MNHEY, CDR2 SMNVEV (reference sequence). Germline trimming cut 2 bases from V and 4 bases from J; bases unmatched to any gene: 7.

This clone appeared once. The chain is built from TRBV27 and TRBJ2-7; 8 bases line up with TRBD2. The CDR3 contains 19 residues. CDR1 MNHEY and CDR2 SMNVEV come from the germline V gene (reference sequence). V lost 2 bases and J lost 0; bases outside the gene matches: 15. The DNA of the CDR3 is TGTGCCAGCAGTTTACGGGGGGGGGCGGACCCTAAATACTCCTACGAGCAGTACTTC. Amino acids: CASSLRGGADPKYSYEQYF.

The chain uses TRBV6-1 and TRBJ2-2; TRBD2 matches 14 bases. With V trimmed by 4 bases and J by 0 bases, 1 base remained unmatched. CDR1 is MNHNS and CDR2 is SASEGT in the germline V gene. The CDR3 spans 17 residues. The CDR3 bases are TGTGCCAGCAGTGGGACTAGCGGGGGGCCGAACACCGGGGAGCTGTTTTTT. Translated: CASSGTSGGPNTGELFF.

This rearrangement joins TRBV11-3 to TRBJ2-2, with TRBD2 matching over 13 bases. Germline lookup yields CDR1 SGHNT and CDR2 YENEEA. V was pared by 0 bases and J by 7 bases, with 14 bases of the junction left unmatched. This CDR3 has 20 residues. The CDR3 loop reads CASSLDHAGLAGVVGGELFF. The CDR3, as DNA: TGTGCCAGCAGCTTAGATCACGCCGGACTAGCGGGAGTGGTCGGCGGGGAGCTGTTTTTT.

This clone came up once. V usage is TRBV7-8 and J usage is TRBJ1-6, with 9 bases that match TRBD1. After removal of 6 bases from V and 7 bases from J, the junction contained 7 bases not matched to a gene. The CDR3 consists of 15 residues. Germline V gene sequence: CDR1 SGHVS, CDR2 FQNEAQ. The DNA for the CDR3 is TGTGCCAGCAGTCCTCCGGGACAGGGAAATTCACCCCTCCACTTT. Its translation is CASSPPGQGNSPLHF.

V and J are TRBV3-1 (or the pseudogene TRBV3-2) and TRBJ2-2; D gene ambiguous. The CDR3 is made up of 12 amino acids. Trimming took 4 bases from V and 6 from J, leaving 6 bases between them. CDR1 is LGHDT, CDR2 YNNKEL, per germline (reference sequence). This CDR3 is CASSLVSGELFF. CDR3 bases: TGTGCCAGCAGCCTAGTTTCCGGGGAGCTGTTTTTT.